The entry below gives a single T cell receptor beta chain sequence along with its context. The data originate from a study of T cells in Graves' hyperthyroidism and ophthalmopathy. From germline, CDR1 is DFQATT and CDR2 SNEGSKA (reference sequence). J gave up 1 base and V 6 bases, and 5 bases lay outside the gene matches. The length of the CDR3 is 14 residues. Amplification of TCR beta CDR3 regions was performed using RNA transcripts as template. TCR CDR3 underwent first-round RT-PCR with the HTBI primer set. MiXCR, applied by TCRdb to the multiplex PCR reads, yields one record per CDR3 protein. The data hold over 150,000 distinct CDR3 sequences, with about a sixth observed a single time.

The specimen sequenced was blood. This clonotype was obtained from a woman aged 45-60 years with Graves' hyperthyroidism. The gene calls are TRBV20-1 and TRBJ2-7, with 11 bases aligning to TRBD2. The CDR3 region is CSAPTSGNSYEQYF. The DNA for the CDR3 is TGCAGTGCCCCGACTAGCGGGAATTCCTACGAGCAGTACTTC.